This T cell receptor beta chain was sequenced during a study of vaccination effects on CD4 cells after COVID-19. With respect to this clone: The target antigen is unknown.

Under the ViraFEST assay, PBMC were stimulated with viral peptide pools so that antigen-specific CD4+ T cells expanded. Sequencing was performed afterwards. At the end of 9 to 11 days of culture, CD4+ T cells were isolated. Each participant received a vaccine that was either BNT162b2 or mRNA-1273, given as two doses. Cultures received IL-2 medium that replaced half the medium on days 3 and 7. Repertoires were generated with immunoSEQ multiplex PCR, while TCRdb's copy carries only in-frame clones and drops some. The sample shows roughly 24,000 clones, under 80% of them seen only once. CDR1 SNHLY and CDR2 FYNNEI come from the germline V gene. V was pared by 4 bases and J by 4 bases, with 22 bases between. This CDR3 is 17 amino acids long.

The chain joins TRBV2 to TRBJ2-5, with D possibly TRBD1 on 5 matching bases. The source of this sequence is a human donor who received a COVID-19 vaccine. The specimen comprised CD4+ T cells from PBMCs cultured with HCoV-NL63 spike peptides, sampled after COVID-19 vaccination. The CDR3 region is CASSAALGSPRGETQYF. The CDR3 bases are TGTGCCAGCAGTGCAGCCTTAGGGTCTCCAAGGGGAGAGACCCAGTACTTC.